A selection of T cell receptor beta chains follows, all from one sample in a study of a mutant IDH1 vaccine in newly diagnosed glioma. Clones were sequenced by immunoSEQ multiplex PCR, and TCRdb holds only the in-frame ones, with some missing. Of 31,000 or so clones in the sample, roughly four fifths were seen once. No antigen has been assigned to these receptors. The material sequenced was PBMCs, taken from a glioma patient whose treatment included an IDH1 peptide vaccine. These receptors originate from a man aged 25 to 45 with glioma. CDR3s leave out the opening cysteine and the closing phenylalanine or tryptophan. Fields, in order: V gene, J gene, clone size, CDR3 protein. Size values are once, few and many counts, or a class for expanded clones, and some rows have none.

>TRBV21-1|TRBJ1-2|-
ASSSQPYGYT
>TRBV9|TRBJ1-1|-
ASSVGSATEAF
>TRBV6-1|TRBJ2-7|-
ASSWQGGSIEQY
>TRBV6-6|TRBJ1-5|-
ASSYSAGVNQPQH
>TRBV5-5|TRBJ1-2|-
ASSQQGLDGYT
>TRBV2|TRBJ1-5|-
ASSDSSNQPQH
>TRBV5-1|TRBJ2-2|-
ASSLAEGADGELF
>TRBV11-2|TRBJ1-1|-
ASSFSEAF
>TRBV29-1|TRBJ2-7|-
SVVRGAYEQY
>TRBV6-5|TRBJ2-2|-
ASSRTNTGELF
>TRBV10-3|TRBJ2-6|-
AISETGTGASGANVLT
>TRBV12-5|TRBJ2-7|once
ASGTPGQGLYEQY
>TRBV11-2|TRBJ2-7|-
ASSLEDRDSDEQY
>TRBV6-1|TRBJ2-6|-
ASSDQTGGRISGANVLT
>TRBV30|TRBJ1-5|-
AWSVLPNQPQH
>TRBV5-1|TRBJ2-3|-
ASSLVPGWSDTQY
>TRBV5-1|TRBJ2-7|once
ASSLRVTGGSDEQY
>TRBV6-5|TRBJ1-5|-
ASSRDSYSNQPQH
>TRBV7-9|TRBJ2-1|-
ASSLVAETYNSYNEQF
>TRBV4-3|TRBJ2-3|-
ASSPRPGGLRTDTQY
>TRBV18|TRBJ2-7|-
ASSPFPGQSSYEQY
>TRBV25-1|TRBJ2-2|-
ASAPNTGELF
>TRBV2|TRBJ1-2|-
ASTGGPGYGYT
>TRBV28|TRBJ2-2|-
ASSFPTGTANTGELF
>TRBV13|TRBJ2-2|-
ASSFDAREPGELF
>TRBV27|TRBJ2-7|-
ASSLRGEQY
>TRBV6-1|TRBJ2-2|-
ASRKTRSGELF
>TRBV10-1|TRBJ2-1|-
ASSAPGQGNNNEQF
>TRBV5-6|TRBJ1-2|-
ASSLMNRANYGYT
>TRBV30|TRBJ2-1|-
AWSVGGRAEANEQF
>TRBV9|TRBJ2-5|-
ASSVSYSPETQY
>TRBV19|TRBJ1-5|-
ASRRRTGGWQPQH
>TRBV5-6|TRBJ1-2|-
ASSFREPGSNYGYT
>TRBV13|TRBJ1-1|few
ASRIRGRDTEAF
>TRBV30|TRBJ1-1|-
ACERLEAF
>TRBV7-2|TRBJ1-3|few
ASSLAQGNRNTIY
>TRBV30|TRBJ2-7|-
AWSVGGHGTYEQY
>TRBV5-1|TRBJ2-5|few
ASINRDNQETQY
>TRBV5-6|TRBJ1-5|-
ASSLGNQPQH
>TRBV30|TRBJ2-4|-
AWNKSGRAKNIQY
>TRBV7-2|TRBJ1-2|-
ASSSNRDPANYGYT
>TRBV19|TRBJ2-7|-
ASQETFRGTSGSVVEQY
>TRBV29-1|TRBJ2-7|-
SVLVTYEQY
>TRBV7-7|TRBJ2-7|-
ASSLDRFDEQY
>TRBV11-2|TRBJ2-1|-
ASSEGPLGTGSYNEQF
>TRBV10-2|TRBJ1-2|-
ASSELLRDYGYT
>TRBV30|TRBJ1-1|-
AWSVVGTMNTEAF
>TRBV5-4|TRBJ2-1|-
ASSGGTKFGASSYNEQF
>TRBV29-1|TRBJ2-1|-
SVVLWTSGTGGSYNEQF
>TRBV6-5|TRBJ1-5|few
ASTRQGREFQPQH
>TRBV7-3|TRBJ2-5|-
ASSFDPQETQY
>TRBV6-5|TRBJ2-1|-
ASSYSRVGGNEQF
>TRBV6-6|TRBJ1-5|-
ASSLQGQPQH